This T cell receptor (beta chain) was captured in a study of blood T cells in healthy people across ages. Study in general: About one barcoded TCR beta cDNA was captured per two T cells.

The table lists this clonotype with a few counts. Alongside a J-beta primer mix, a sample-barcoded 5' primer served in a second PCR lasting about 6 to 11 cycles. In TCRdb, the 5' RACE reads were re-called with MiXCR into one record per CDR3 protein. The top ten clones hold just under 9.5% of a sample with more than 600,000 distinct CDR3 sequences, just under 25% of them seen once. For every donor, a draw yielded about 10 milliliters of peripheral blood. The CDR3 contains 17 residues. CDR1 is LGHDT, CDR2 YNNKEL, per germline (reference sequence). Trimming cost V 0 bases and J 8 bases, with 17 bases left between them. This sample also appeared in a second study, on T cells of mothers and their children. Per that study: Samples were provided by three healthy Caucasian mothers and their six children. Mothers gave over 8 million TCR beta CDR3 reads each, and children around 3 million each.

The TCR originated in a boy aged 10-17 years in good health. V and J are TRBV3-1 and TRBJ1-6, with TRBD1 as a possible D gene (6 bases). The sequencing input was blood. The CDR3 DNA sequence: TGTGCCAGCAGCCAAGAGAGGGCCAGGGGAGGTGATTCACCCCTCCACTTT. Amino acids: CASSQERARGGDSPLHF.